This TCR beta chain was captured in a study of T and B cells in COVID-19 patients. Study context: Peripheral blood came from COVID-19 patients with active infection or after recovery. Comorbidities linked to unfavorable COVID-19 outcome were present in about 90% of the roughly 20 active-infection patients. General study results and limits: Patients with COVID-19 reportedly showed strongly skewed T cell receptor beta variable and joining gene usage. Clonality of TRB repertoires was high in active COVID-19; recovery brought above-healthy diversity and richness.

This clonotype came up a few times. Its antigen is currently unknown. TRB rearrangements were amplified by multiplex PCR with BIOMED2 TRB-A/B primers. TCRdb independently ran MiXCR on the multiplex PCR reads; one entry per CDR3 protein. The table shows tens of thousands of distinct CDR3 sequences, with about 30% occurring only once. Trimming cost V 2 bases and J 1 base; bases outside gene matches: 11. Per the germline V gene, CDR1 is MNHEY and CDR2 is SMNVEV (reference sequence). CDR3 size: 17 residues. From blood, about 250-500 ng of genomic DNA served as TRB template. The sequence came from a human donor who had recovered from COVID-19. This chain links TRBV27 with TRBJ2-7, with TRBD1 matching 7 bases. The specimen sequenced was blood. The DNA for the CDR3 is TGTGCCAGCAGTTTAAGGGGGACAGCAACCCCTTCCTACGAGCAGTACTTC. Amino acid sequence: CASSLRGTATPSYEQYF.